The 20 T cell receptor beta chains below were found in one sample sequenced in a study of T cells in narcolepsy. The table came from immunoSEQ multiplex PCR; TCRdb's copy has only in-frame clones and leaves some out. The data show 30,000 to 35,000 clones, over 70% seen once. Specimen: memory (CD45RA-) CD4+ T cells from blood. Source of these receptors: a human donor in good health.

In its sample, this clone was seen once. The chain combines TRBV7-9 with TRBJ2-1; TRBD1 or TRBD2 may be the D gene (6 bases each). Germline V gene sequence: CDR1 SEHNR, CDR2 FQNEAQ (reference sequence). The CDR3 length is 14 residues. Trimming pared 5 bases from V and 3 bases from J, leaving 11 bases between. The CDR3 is CASSRRDNYNEQFF. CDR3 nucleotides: TGTGCCAGCAGCCGGCGGGACAACTACAATGAGCAGTTCTTC. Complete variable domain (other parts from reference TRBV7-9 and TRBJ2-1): DTGVSQNPRHKITKRGQNVTFRCDPISEHNRLYWYRQTLGQGPEFLTYFQNEAQLEKSRLLSDRFSAERPKGSFSTLEIQRTEQGDSAMYLCASSRRDNYNEQFFGPGTRLTVL.

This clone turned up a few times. CDR3 sequence reads: CASSLEGLGQRVFYGYTF. The CDR3 DNA is TGTGCCAGCAGCTTAGAGGGGTTGGGACAAAGGGTTTTCTATGGCTACACCTTC. The chain combines TRBV13 with TRBJ1-2; tentatively, D is TRBD1 (6 bases). Germline CDR1 PRHDT, CDR2 FYEKMQ (reference sequence). This CDR3 has 18 residues. Between the trimmed V and J ends, which lost 1 base and 4 bases, there was a span of 22 bases.

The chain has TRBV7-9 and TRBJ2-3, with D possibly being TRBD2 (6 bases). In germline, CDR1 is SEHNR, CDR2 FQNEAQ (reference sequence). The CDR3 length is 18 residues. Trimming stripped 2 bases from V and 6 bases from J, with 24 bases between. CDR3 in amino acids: CASSLTQLGTSYYDTQYF. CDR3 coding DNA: TGTGCCAGCAGCTTAACCCAACTTGGGACTTCGTACTATGATACGCAGTATTTT.

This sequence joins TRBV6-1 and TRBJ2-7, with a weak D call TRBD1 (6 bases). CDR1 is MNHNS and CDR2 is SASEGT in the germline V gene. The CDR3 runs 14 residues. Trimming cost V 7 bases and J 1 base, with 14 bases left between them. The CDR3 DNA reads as TGTGCCAGCATTGGCAGGGGTATTTCCTACGAGCAGTACTTC. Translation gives CASIGRGISYEQYF.

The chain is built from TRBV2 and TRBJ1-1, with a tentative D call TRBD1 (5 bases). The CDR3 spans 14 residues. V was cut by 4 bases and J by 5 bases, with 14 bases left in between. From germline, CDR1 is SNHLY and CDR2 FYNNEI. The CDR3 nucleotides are TGTGCCAGCAGTGGAACCGGGCGGACAACTGAAGCTTTCTTT. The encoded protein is CASSGTGRTTEAFF. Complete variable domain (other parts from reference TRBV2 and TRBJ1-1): EPEVTQTPSHQVTQMGQEVILRCVPISNHLYFYWYRQILGQKVEFLVSFYNNEISEKSEIFDDQFSVERPDGSNFTLKIRSTKLEDSAMYFCASSGTGRTTEAFFGQGTRLTVV.

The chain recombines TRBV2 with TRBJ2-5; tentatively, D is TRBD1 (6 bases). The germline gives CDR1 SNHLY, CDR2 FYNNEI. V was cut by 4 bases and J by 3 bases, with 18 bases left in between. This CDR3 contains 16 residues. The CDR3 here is CASSAIATGEEETQYF. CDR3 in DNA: TGTGCCAGCAGTGCTATAGCGACAGGAGAGGAAGAGACCCAGTACTTC.

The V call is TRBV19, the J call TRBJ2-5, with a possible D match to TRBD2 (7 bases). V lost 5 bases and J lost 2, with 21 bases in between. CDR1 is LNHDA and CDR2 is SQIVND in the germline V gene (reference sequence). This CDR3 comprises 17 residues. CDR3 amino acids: CASSASDRPGGQETQYF. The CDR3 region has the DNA TGTGCCAGTAGTGCATCCGACAGGCCGGGGGGACAAGAGACCCAGTACTTC.

This CDR3 reads CASSLGRLAGSTDTQYF. The DNA of the CDR3 is TGTGCCAGCAGCTTAGGACGACTAGCGGGAAGCACAGATACGCAGTATTTT. This chain connects TRBV7-6 to TRBJ2-3; TRBD2 aligns across 11 bases. After removal of 1 base from V and 0 bases from J, the junction contained 3 bases not matched to a gene. CDR1 and CDR2 from the germline V gene are SGHVS and FNYEAQ. The CDR3 has 17 residues.

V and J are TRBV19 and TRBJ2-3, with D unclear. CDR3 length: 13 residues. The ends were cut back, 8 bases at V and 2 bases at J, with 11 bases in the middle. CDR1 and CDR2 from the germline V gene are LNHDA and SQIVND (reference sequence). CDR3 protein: CASQERSTDTQYF. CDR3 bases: TGTGCCAGTCAGGAGCGTTCCACAGATACGCAGTATTTT.

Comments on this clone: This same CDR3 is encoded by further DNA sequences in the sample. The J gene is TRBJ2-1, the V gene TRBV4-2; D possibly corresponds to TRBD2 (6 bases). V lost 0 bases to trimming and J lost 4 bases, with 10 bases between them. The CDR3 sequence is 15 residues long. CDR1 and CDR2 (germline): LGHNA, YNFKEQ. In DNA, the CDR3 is TGTGCCAGCAGCCAAGAAGGAGGGTCTTACAATGAGCAGTTCTTC. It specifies CASSQEGGSYNEQFF.

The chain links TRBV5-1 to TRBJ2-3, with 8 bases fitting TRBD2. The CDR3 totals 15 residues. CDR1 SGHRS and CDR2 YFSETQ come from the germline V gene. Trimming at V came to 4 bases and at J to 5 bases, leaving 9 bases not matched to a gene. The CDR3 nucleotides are TGCGCCAGCAGCCATCGGACTAGCCGGGTAGATACGCAGTATTTT. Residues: CASSHRTSRVDTQYF.

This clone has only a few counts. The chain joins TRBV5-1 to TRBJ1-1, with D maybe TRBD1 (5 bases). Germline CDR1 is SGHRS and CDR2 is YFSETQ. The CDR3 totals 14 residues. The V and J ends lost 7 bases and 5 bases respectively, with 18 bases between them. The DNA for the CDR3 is TGCGCCAGCCGAAACCAGGGACGTCAAACTGAAGCTTTCTTT. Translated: CASRNQGRQTEAFF.

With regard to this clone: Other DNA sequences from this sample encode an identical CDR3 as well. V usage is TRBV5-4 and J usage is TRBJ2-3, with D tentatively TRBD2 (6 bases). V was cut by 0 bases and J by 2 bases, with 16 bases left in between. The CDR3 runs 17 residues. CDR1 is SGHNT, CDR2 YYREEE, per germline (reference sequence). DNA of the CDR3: TGTGCCAGCAGCTTGGCATTGGCGGGGCTGGACACAGATACGCAGTATTTT. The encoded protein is CASSLALAGLDTDTQYF.

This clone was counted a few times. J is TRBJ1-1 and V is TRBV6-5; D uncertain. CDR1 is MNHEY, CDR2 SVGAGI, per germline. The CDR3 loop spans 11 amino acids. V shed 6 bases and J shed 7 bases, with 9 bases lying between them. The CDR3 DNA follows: TGTGCCAGCAGGGGATATAGTGAAGCTTTCTTT. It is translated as CASRGYSEAFF.

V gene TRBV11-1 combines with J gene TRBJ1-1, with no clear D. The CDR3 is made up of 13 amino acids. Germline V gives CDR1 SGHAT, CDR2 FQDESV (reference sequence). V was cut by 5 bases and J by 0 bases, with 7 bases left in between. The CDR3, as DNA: TGTGCCAGCAGCCCCCGGCTGAACACTGAAGCTTTCTTT. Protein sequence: CASSPRLNTEAFF.

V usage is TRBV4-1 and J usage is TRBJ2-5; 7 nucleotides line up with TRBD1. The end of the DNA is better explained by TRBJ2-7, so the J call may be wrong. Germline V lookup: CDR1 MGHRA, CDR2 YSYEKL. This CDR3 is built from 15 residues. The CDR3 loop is CASSQMTGISGEQYF. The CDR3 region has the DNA TGCGCCAGCAGCCAGATGACAGGGATTTCAGGCGAGCAGTACTTC.

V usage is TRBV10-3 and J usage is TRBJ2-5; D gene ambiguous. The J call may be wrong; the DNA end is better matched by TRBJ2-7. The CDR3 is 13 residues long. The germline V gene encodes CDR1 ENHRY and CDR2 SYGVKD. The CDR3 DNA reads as TGTGCCATCAGTGACGGTCCTAGTTCCGAGCAGTACTTC. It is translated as CAISDGPSSEQYF.

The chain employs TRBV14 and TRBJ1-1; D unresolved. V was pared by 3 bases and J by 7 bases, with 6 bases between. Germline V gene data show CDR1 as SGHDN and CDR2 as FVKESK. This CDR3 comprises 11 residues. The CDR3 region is CASSQADEAFF. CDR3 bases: TGTGCCAGCAGCCAGGCTGATGAAGCTTTCTTT.

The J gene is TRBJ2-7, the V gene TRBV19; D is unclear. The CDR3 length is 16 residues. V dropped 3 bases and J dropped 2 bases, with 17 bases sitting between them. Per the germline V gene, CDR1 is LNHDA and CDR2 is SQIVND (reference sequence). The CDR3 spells CASSMRGEGKPYEQYF. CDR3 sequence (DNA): TGTGCCAGTAGTATGCGAGGCGAAGGGAAGCCCTACGAGCAGTACTTC.

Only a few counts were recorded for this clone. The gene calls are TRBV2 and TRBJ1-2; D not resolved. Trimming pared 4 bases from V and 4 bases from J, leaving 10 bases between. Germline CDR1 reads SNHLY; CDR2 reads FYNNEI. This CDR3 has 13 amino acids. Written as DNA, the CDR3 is TGTGCCAGCAGTGTCCCTGCACCCTATGGCTACACCTTC. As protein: CASSVPAPYGYTF.